These 16 T cell receptor beta chains share one sample of origin, sequenced in a study of cytomegalovirus exposure and HLA in healthy donors. Primers for the PCR totalled 60 Vbeta and 13 Jbeta. Assay used: immunoSEQ multiplex PCR; TCRdb lists only in-frame clones, some missing. This sample has about 130,000 clones, with around 85% found just once. The specimen was PBMCs. These receptors came from a woman aged 25 to 39 in good health and CMV-seropositive.

The V gene is TRBV2, the J gene TRBJ2-2, with D possibly TRBD2 on 5 matching bases. The CDR3 is 14 residues long. Germline CDR1 and CDR2: SNHLY and FYNNEI. Trimming took 5 bases from V and 3 from J, leaving 10 bases between them. This chain's CDR3 is CASSTGMHTGELFF. For the CDR3, the DNA is TGTGCCAGCAGTACGGGGATGCACACCGGGGAGCTGTTTTTT. The whole variable domain, filled in from reference TRBV2 and TRBJ2-2, reads EPEVTQTPSHQVTQMGQEVILRCVPISNHLYFYWYRQILGQKVEFLVSFYNNEISEKSEIFDDQFSVERPDGSNFTLKIRSTKLEDSAMYFCASSTGMHTGELFFGEGSRLTVL.

This chain links TRBV10-3 with TRBJ1-1, with a possible D match to TRBD1 (5 bases). This CDR3 has 13 amino acids. From germline, CDR1 is ENHRY and CDR2 SYGVKD. V dropped 6 bases and J dropped 5 bases, with 13 bases sitting between them. The CDR3, as DNA: TGTGCCATCAGAGCAGGGATAGGGACTGAAGCTTTCTTT. Translation: CAIRAGIGTEAFF.

V usage is TRBV5-4 and J usage is TRBJ2-1; 8 bases line up with TRBD1. The V gene's germline CDR1 is SGHNT and CDR2 YYREEE (reference sequence). V trimming: 4 bases; J trimming: 7 bases; junction bases outside the gene matches: 13. The CDR3 runs 16 residues. The CDR3 protein is CASSTQTGAPWNEQFF. The CDR3 DNA reads as TGTGCCAGCAGCACCCAGACAGGGGCCCCCTGGAATGAGCAGTTCTTC. The variable domain in full, with the rest retrieved from reference TRBV5-4 and TRBJ2-1, is ETGVTQSPTHLIKTRGQQVTLRCSSQSGHNTVSWYQQALGQGPQFIFQYYREEENGRGNFPPRFSGLQFPNYSSELNVNALELDDSALYLCASSTQTGAPWNEQFFGPGTRLTVL.

The chain links TRBV9 to TRBJ2-1; D perhaps matches TRBD1 (6 bases). Trimming pared 3 bases from V and 14 bases from J, leaving 15 bases between. In germline, CDR1 is SGDLS, CDR2 YYNGEE. This CDR3 region has 12 residues. The CDR3 is CASSEEWGPEFF. CDR3 sequence (DNA): TGTGCCAGCAGCGAGGAGTGGGGGCCGGAGTTCTTC.

The V call is TRBV18, the J call TRBJ2-3; D may be TRBD1 (6 bases). Germline loops: CDR1 KGHSH, CDR2 LQKENI. Trimming removed 2 bases at V and 1 base at J, with 16 bases between. The CDR3 has 17 amino acids. CDR3 sequence (DNA): TGTGCCAGCTCACCAAGGCCACAGGGAGAGGGCACAGATACGCAGTATTTT. It codes for CASSPRPQGEGTDTQYF. The entire variable domain, with the rest obtained from reference TRBV18 and TRBJ2-3, is as follows: NAGVMQNPRHLVRRRGQEARLRCSPMKGHSHVYWYRQLPEEGLKFMVYLQKENIIDESGMPKERFSAEFPKEGPSILRIQQVVRGDSAAYFCASSPRPQGEGTDTQYFGPGTRLTVL.

The chain uses TRBV9 and TRBJ2-3; weak D call: TRBD2 (6 bases). V was clipped by 0 bases and J by 6 bases, with 11 bases between them. The V gene's germline CDR1 is SGDLS and CDR2 YYNGEE. The CDR3 is made up of 14 amino acids. CDR3 protein: CASSVATGRDTQYF. Written as DNA, the CDR3 is TGTGCCAGCAGCGTAGCTACGGGGAGGGATACGCAGTATTTT.

This chain joins TRBV11-2 and TRBJ2-7, with D maybe TRBD2 (5 bases). With 1 base removed from V and 2 bases from J, the gap between germline ends came to 9 bases. The CDR3 covers 14 residues. Germline assignment: CDR1 SGHAT and CDR2 FQNNGV. Here the CDR3 reads CASSLGSGAYEQYF. Written as DNA, the CDR3 is TGTGCCAGCAGCTTAGGCTCCGGGGCCTACGAGCAGTACTTC.

This chain links TRBV28 with TRBJ1-3, with 7 bases lining up with TRBD1. Per the germline V gene, CDR1 is MDHEN and CDR2 is SYDVKM. The CDR3 extends over 15 amino acids. V lost 6 bases and J lost 0; bases outside the gene matches: 5. CDR3 nucleotide sequence: TGTGCCAGCAGCCCAGGGGGGTACTCTGGAAACACCATATATTTT. Residues: CASSPGGYSGNTIYF.

The chain employs TRBV25-1 and TRBJ2-5; D is unclear. V shed 2 bases and J shed 1 base, with 11 bases lying between them. Germline lookup yields CDR1 MGHDK and CDR2 SYGVNS. The CDR3 sequence is 15 residues long. The CDR3 nucleotides read TGTGCCAGCAGTGAACCACTGGAGCCCCAAGAGACCCAGTACTTC. It codes for CASSEPLEPQETQYF.

The chain couples TRBV28 to TRBJ2-7, with unresolved D. The CDR3 consists of 14 residues. CDR1 and CDR2 (germline): MDHEN, SYDVKM. Trimming took off 1 base at V and 4 bases at J, with 11 bases between the two ends. CDR3 coding DNA: TGTGCCAGCAGTTTATATGCAGGTGAATACGAGCAGTACTTC. Protein: CASSLYAGEYEQYF.

The V and J genes are TRBV9 and TRBJ2-5; possible D gene TRBD2, 5 bases. With 0 bases removed from V and 5 bases from J, the gap between germline ends came to 5 bases. Germline loops: CDR1 SGDLS, CDR2 YYNGEE. The CDR3 spans 12 residues. CDR3: CASSVGEETQYF. In DNA form, the CDR3 reads TGTGCCAGCAGCGTAGGGGAGGAGACCCAGTACTTC.

V and J are TRBV7-3 and TRBJ2-3; TRBD2 aligns across 8 bases. Losses at the gene ends were 3 bases for V and 9 bases for J; bases not matched to a gene: 5. Per the germline V gene, CDR1 is SGHTA and CDR2 is FQGTGA. The CDR3 covers 13 residues. The CDR3 sequence: CASSFGGAGTQYF. CDR3 DNA sequence: TGTGCCAGCAGCTTCGGGGGGGCAGGGACGCAGTATTTT.

For this clone: At one end the junction does not follow the germline gene, possibly because of a read error. The V gene is TRBV5-5, the J gene TRBJ1-2; D is possibly TRBD1 (6 bases). The germline V gene has CDR1 SGHKS and CDR2 YYEKEE (reference sequence). CDR3 length equals 15 residues. CDR3 region: CASTLRGGTNYGYTF. For the CDR3, the DNA is TGTGCCAGCACCTTGAGGGGGGGGACCAACTATGGCTACACCTTC.

The V gene is TRBV6-1, the J gene TRBJ1-1, with D hard to call. V gave up 5 bases and J gave up 5 bases, with 12 bases separating them. CDR3 length: 13 residues. Germline assignment: CDR1 MNHNS and CDR2 SASEGT. CDR3 protein: CASSSTGKTEAFF. The CDR3 nucleotides read TGTGCCAGCAGTAGCACGGGGAAAACTGAAGCTTTCTTT.

V and J are TRBV19 and TRBJ1-5; D is perhaps TRBD1 (5 bases). The CDR3 runs 16 residues. Germline-derived CDR1 and CDR2 are LNHDA and SQIVND (reference sequence). The V end was cut by 1 base, the J end by 7 bases, with 17 bases between. Written as DNA, the CDR3 is TGTGCCAGTAGTATAGTTAGGACAAAGGGTAGGCAGCCCCAGCATTTT. Its translation: CASSIVRTKGRQPQHF.

This clone occurred once. The chain joins TRBV9 to TRBJ2-3, with D hard to call. V lost 4 bases to trimming and J lost 3 bases, with 6 bases between them. The CDR3 runs 12 residues. Germline V gene data show CDR1 as SGDLS and CDR2 as YYNGEE. As DNA, the CDR3 is TGTGCCAGCAGCCCAATTACAGATACGCAGTATTTT. Translation gives CASSPITDTQYF.